This T cell receptor beta chain originates from a study of blood T cell repertoires in COVID-19. About the research overall: Whether acute or convalescent, the COVID-19 samples came from the United States, Italy and Spain. The analysed material was cDNA or gDNA that came from T cells, B-cell-depleted T cells, or PBMCs.

This CDR3 has 17 residues. Trimming at V came to 4 bases and at J to 1 base, leaving 9 bases not matched to a gene. Per the germline V gene, CDR1 is SGHRS and CDR2 is YFSETQ. Per the study methods: Estimation of nucleated cell counts relied on the amplification of reference gene primers. Measured with immunoSEQ multiplex PCR; TCRdb has only the in-frame clones, and not every one. V, J and clone size were drawn from that table, and D and trimming were deduced from the DNA. The sample includes about 62,000 clones, 86% of them seen just once. Sequencing used peripheral blood. The rearrangement joins TRBV5-1 to TRBJ1-2; 11 positions agree with TRBD1. This TCR came from a woman of 80 years or more with acute or convalescent COVID-19. The CDR3 DNA follows: TGCGCCAGCAGCAGAGGATGGACAGGGGGCGATAACTATGGCTACACCTTC. Amino acids: CASSRGWTGGDNYGYTF.